This T cell receptor beta chain was recorded in a study of early T cells in non-severe SARS-CoV-2 infection. Study-wide background: The input, bulk RNA from unsorted whole blood, was sequenced, and chains were unpaired.

cDNA molecules, individually, were tagged with unique molecular identifiers. Using its own MiXCR run on the 5' RACE reads, TCRdb lists one record per CDR3 protein. The table shows 20,000 to 25,000 distinct CDR3 sequences, with roughly 4.2% occurring only once. The junction had 6 bases not matched to a gene; V was cut back by 1 base and J by 5 bases. The CDR3 consists of 15 residues. There are many counts of this clonotype. This clonotype originated in an adult who was a healthcare worker with PCR-confirmed SARS-CoV-2 infection or an uninfected control (not recorded which). The chain carries TRBV12-3 or TRBV12-4 and TRBJ2-5; 8 bases agree with TRBD2. Sequencing was done on a sample of whole blood. This CDR3 is CASSLVAGGKETQYF. As DNA, the CDR3 is TGTGCCAGCAGTTTAGTGGCGGGGGGAAAGGAGACCCAGTACTTC.